These T cell receptor beta chains were read from a single sample in a study of blood T cell repertoires in COVID-19. Clones were sequenced by immunoSEQ multiplex PCR, and TCRdb holds only the in-frame ones, with some missing. This table has about 200,000 clones, around four fifths appearing once. The sequenced sample consisted of peripheral blood. These TCRs come from a man aged 55 to 70 with COVID-19, enrolled during active disease. The CDR3 runs from the conserved cysteine through the conserved F or W. The D gene is left open where the match is weak. Size is stated for part of the rows, as once, few or many counts, or as a class when the clone is expanded.

D	size	V	J	DNA	CDR3
TRBD1	few	TRBV18	TRBJ2-1	TGTGCCAGCTCACTGCGGACAGGGGGGGACAATGAGCAGTTCTTC	CASSLRTGGDNEQFF
TRBD1	.	TRBV6-5	TRBJ1-3	TGTGCCAGCAGGGCCCTGACAGGGGACGGAAACACCATATATTTT	CASRALTGDGNTIYF
.	.	TRBV13	TRBJ1-5	TGTGCCAGCAGCCTAGGGGCAAATCAGCCCCAGCATTTT	CASSLGANQPQHF
TRBD1	.	TRBV29-1	TRBJ2-7	TGCAGCTTCGGCACAGGGGGCTTCGAGCAGTACTTC	CSFGTGGFEQYF
.	.	TRBV27	TRBJ1-1	TGTGCCAGCAGTTTACGAGACTATACCCTCACTTTCTTT	CASSLRDYTLTFF
TRBD2	.	TRBV30	TRBJ2-1	TGTGGCGGCGGGAGAGGAAATGAGCAGTTCTTC	CGGGRGNEQFF
TRBD2	.	TRBV7-2	TRBJ2-1	TGTGCCAGCAGCTTAGGCGGGGGCTACAATGAGCAGTTCTTC	CASSLGGGYNEQFF
.	.	TRBV30	TRBJ1-5	TGTGCCTGGAGTGTATCCTCGCGGCAGATCAATCAGCCCCAGCATTTT	CAWSVSSRQINQPQHF
TRBD1	.	TRBV4-1	TRBJ2-5	TGCGCCAGCAGGCAACAGGGGGCAAGTTTGCAAGAGACCCAGTACTTC	CASRQQGASLQETQYF
.	.	TRBV6-6	TRBJ1-4	TGTGCCAGCAGTTACTCAGGAGGGAATAATGAAAAACTGTTTTTT	CASSYSGGNNEKLFF
TRBD1	.	TRBV7-9	TRBJ1-4	TGTGCCAGCAGCTTGGCGACCGGGACAGGGGGCCTAGAAAAACTGTTTTTT	CASSLATGTGGLEKLFF
.	.	TRBV6-5	TRBJ2-5	TGTGCCAGCAGTTTATGGACAGCGCCACAAGAGACCCAGTACTTC	CASSLWTAPQETQYF
.	.	TRBV3-1/TRBV3-2	TRBJ1-1	TGTGCCAGCAGCCTGTGGCCCGACACTGAAGCTTTCTTT	CASSLWPDTEAFF
.	once	TRBV6-5	TRBJ1-6	TGTGCCAGCGTAAAGGAGACTTATTCACCCCTCCACTTT	CASVKETYSPLHF
TRBD2	.	TRBV3-1/TRBV3-2	TRBJ2-3	TGTGCCAGCAGCAAATATGAGGGACTAGCGGGAGGGTATACGCAGTATTTT	CASSKYEGLAGGYTQYF
.	.	TRBV7-6	TRBJ1-1	TGTGCCAGCAGCTTAGTCAACGGCCGGGGGAGTGACACTGAAGCTTTCTTT	CASSLVNGRGSDTEAFF
.	once	TRBV6-2/TRBV6-3	TRBJ1-2	TGTGCCAGCAGTTACCGGGAGGGCTATGGCTACACCTTC	CASSYREGYGYTF
.	.	TRBV4-1	TRBJ2-3	TGCGCCAGCAGCCAAGATTCCAGGCCTGTGGATACGCAGTATTTT	CASSQDSRPVDTQYF
TRBD2	.	TRBV28	TRBJ2-4	TGTGCCAGCGGTCGACTAGCGGTGATAGCCAAAAACATTCAGTACTTC	CASGRLAVIAKNIQYF
TRBD2	.	TRBV3-1/TRBV3-2	TRBJ2-1	TGTGCCAGCAGCCGGACGGATGGCGGGAGTAGTTACAATGAGCAGTTCTTC	CASSRTDGGSSYNEQFF
TRBD1	.	TRBV13	TRBJ1-2	TGTGCCAGCAGCTTCCAGGGGGTTAACTATGGCTACACCTTC	CASSFQGVNYGYTF
TRBD1	.	TRBV5-6	TRBJ2-3	TGTGCCAGCAGCTCACTGGGCGACAGGGAAGTAGGGGATACGCAGTATTTT	CASSSLGDREVGDTQYF
TRBD1	.	TRBV10-3	TRBJ1-2	TGTGCCATCAGTTATCAGGGGGCAGACTATGGCTACACCTTC	CAISYQGADYGYTF
TRBD1	.	TRBV19	TRBJ1-1	TGTGCCAGTACCACAACCCAAGGGACAGGTGGCACTGAAGCTTTCTTT	CASTTTQGTGGTEAFF
.	once	TRBV21-1	TRBJ1-1	TGTGCCAGCAGCAGGGGACAGGGTATAGCGAACACTGAAGCTTTCTTT	CASSRGQGIANTEAFF
.	.	TRBV10-3	TRBJ1-3	TGTGCCATTGAACCGGGGAGCTCTGGAAACACCATATATTTT	CAIEPGSSGNTIYF
.	once	TRBV18	TRBJ1-6	TGTGCCAGCTCACCAATAAGTAGTCTGGATAATTCACCCCTCCACTTT	CASSPISSLDNSPLHF
.	once	TRBV7-8	TRBJ1-2	TGTGCCAGCAGCTTGACTCTCTATGGCTACACCTTC	CASSLTLYGYTF
TRBD2	.	TRBV5-1	TRBJ2-3	TGCGCCAGCAGCCCCGAGACTAGCGGGGCGGTCTATTTT	CASSPETSGAVYF
.	.	TRBV28	TRBJ2-1	TGTGCCACCCTACTACTTAATGAGCAGTTCTTC	CATLLLNEQFF
.	.	TRBV11-3	TRBJ2-3	TGTGCCAGCAGCTTCAGGGGGGACAGCACAGATACGCAGTATTTT	CASSFRGDSTDTQYF
.	.	TRBV11-2	TRBJ2-7	TGTGCCAGCAGCTTGGAGCCGGGGGGCGCGCACGAGCAGTACTTC	CASSLEPGGAHEQYF
.	.	TRBV19	TRBJ1-1	TGTGCCAGTAGTCAGCAGGGTACGAACACTGAAGCTTTCTTT	CASSQQGTNTEAFF
TRBD1	.	TRBV9	TRBJ1-2	TGTGCCAGCAGCGTAGGACAGGGGGACTATGGCTACACCTTC	CASSVGQGDYGYTF
.	.	TRBV9	TRBJ1-1	TGTGCCAGCAGCGGGGGTGTCGGGACAAACACTGAAGCTTTCTTT	CASSGGVGTNTEAFF
TRBD1	.	TRBV28	TRBJ2-7	TGTGCCAGCAATCCGGGACAGGTCTCCTACGAGCAGTACTTC	CASNPGQVSYEQYF
.	.	TRBV6-5	TRBJ2-7	TGTGCCAGCAGATTACAGCTTAACGGGGTCTACGAGCAGTACTTC	CASRLQLNGVYEQYF
.	.	TRBV3-1/TRBV3-2	TRBJ1-3	TGTGCCAGCAGCCAAGCCCCCCTAACCGGGAACACCATATATTTT	CASSQAPLTGNTIYF
TRBD1	.	TRBV10-3	TRBJ1-1	TGTGCCATCAGTGATTCCGGTTTGGAACAGGGGGCAAAAGCTTTCTTT	CAISDSGLEQGAKAFF
.	.	TRBV15	TRBJ2-2	TGTGCCACCAGCAGAGGAGGGGGGAACACCGGGGAGCTGTTTTTT	CATSRGGGNTGELFF
.	.	TRBV5-1	TRBJ1-1	TGCGCCAGCAGCTCCGGACAACCGACCACTGAAGCTTTCTTT	CASSSGQPTTEAFF
.	.	TRBV28	TRBJ2-6	TGTGCCAGCAGTTGGAGTGTGTCTGGGGCCAACGTCCTGACTTTC	CASSWSVSGANVLTF
TRBD1	.	TRBV7-8	TRBJ1-4	TGTGCCAGCAGCTCGGGACAGTCTAATGAAAAACTGTTTTTT	CASSSGQSNEKLFF
TRBD2	.	TRBV14	TRBJ2-1	TGTGCCAGCAGCCATCGCAGCGGGAGTGATGAGCAGTTCTTC	CASSHRSGSDEQFF
.	.	TRBV18	TRBJ2-7	TGTGCCAGCTCAGTTAGGGGGGGCAAGGGGACGAGGACCTACGAGCAGTACTTC	CASSVRGGKGTRTYEQYF
TRBD1	.	TRBV9	TRBJ1-1	TGTGCCAGCAGCGATTACAGGGGCACTGAAGCTTTCTTT	CASSDYRGTEAFF
TRBD1	.	TRBV28	TRBJ1-2	TGTGCCAGCAGTTCTCCGGGACAGGGATGGTACGGCTACACCTTC	CASSSPGQGWYGYTF
.	.	TRBV5-5	TRBJ1-1	TGTGCCAGCAGCTTGGAGGGGGGGTACACTGAAGCTTTCTTT	CASSLEGGYTEAFF
TRBD1	once	TRBV2	TRBJ1-5	TGTGCCAGCAGGATCGACAGGGGTAGCAATCAGCCCCAGCATTTT	CASRIDRGSNQPQHF
TRBD1	.	TRBV3-1/TRBV3-2	TRBJ1-2	TGTGCCAGCAGCCAAGAGGATTCGGACAGGTTCTATGGCTACACCTTC	CASSQEDSDRFYGYTF
TRBD1	.	TRBV5-6	TRBJ1-6	TGTGCCAGCAGCGCCTTGAACCCGGGACAGGGAGGATGGAATTCACCCCTCCACTTT	CASSALNPGQGGWNSPLHF
TRBD1	.	TRBV5-1	TRBJ2-1	TGCGCCAGCAGCATGACCGGGACAGGGTACAATGAGCAGTTCTTC	CASSMTGTGYNEQFF
TRBD1	.	TRBV5-1	TRBJ2-7	TGCGCCAGCAGCTCGGGACAGGGGGCATACTACGAGCAGTACTTC	CASSSGQGAYYEQYF